These 14 T cell receptor beta chains came from one sample sequenced in a study of blood T cell repertoires in COVID-19. The protocol was immunoSEQ multiplex PCR, while the TCRdb copy is restricted to in-frame clones and leaves out a portion. The top ten hold 2.8% of the sample, which has under 200,000 clones, 77% seen once. Sequences were obtained from peripheral blood. The source of these receptors is a man between 65 and 80 years old with acute or convalescent COVID-19.

The chain links TRBV5-1 to TRBJ2-1; 8 bases match TRBD2. In germline, CDR1 is SGHRS, CDR2 YFSETQ. There are 15 residues in the CDR3. V lost 2 bases to trimming and J lost 7 bases; unmatched junction nucleotides: 8. The CDR3 is CASSLSGSSRNEQFF. The DNA of the CDR3 is TGCGCCAGCAGCTTAAGCGGGAGTTCAAGGAATGAGCAGTTCTTC. The entire variable domain, with the rest obtained from reference TRBV5-1 and TRBJ2-1, is as follows: KAGVTQTPRYLIKTRGQQVTLSCSPISGHRSVSWYQQTPGQGLQFLFEYFSETQRNKGNFPGRFSGRQFSNSRSEMNVSTLELGDSALYLCASSLSGSSRNEQFFGPGTRLTVL.

This clone was picked up a small number of times. This chain connects TRBV9 to TRBJ2-7, with TRBD1 matching over 7 bases. This CDR3 region has 11 residues. V was clipped by 4 bases and J by 6 bases; unmatched bases: 1. In germline, CDR1 is SGDLS, CDR2 YYNGEE. DNA of the CDR3: TGTGCCAGCAGCAGGACAGGCGAGCAGTACTTC. Translation gives CASSRTGEQYF.

The chain is built from TRBV5-5 and TRBJ2-2; 8 positions match TRBD2. Germline-derived CDR1 and CDR2 are SGHKS and YYEKEE (reference sequence). Germline trimming cut 4 bases from V and 0 bases from J; bases unmatched to any gene: 11. The CDR3 has 18 amino acids. CDR3 DNA sequence: TGTGCCAGCAGCCTTTGGTCTACTAGCGGAGCGAACACCGGGGAGCTGTTTTTT. Translated: CASSLWSTSGANTGELFF.

The V call is TRBV28, the J call TRBJ2-2; perhaps TRBD1 as D (5 bases). The CDR3 is 15 amino acids. Trimming pared 2 bases from V and 0 bases from J, leaving 7 bases between. CDR1 and CDR2 (germline): MDHEN, SYDVKM. CDR3 amino acids: CASSLAGSNTGELFF. The CDR3 bases are TGTGCCAGCAGTTTAGCAGGGTCGAACACCGGGGAGCTGTTTTTT.

The CDR3 DNA reads TGTGCCAGCAGCTTAGCGGCGGGACCCTACAATGAGCAGTTCTTC. This encodes CASSLAAGPYNEQFF. This chain uses TRBV7-7 with TRBJ2-1; a possible D gene is TRBD2 (6 bases). Deletions cut 0 bases from V and 2 bases from J, with 8 bases between. Germline loops: CDR1 SSHAT, CDR2 FNYEAQ (reference sequence). This CDR3 spans 15 amino acids.

The chain is built from TRBV12-5 and TRBJ2-5, with 13 bases lining up with TRBD2. In germline, CDR1 is LGHNT, CDR2 FRNRAP. The trim removed 5 bases at V and 1 base at J, leaving 4 bases unmatched. This CDR3 is built from 16 residues. The CDR3 region is CASGGGTSGVQETQYF. CDR3 coding DNA: TGTGCTAGTGGTGGTGGGACTAGCGGGGTCCAAGAGACCCAGTACTTC. Full variable domain (remainder filled in from reference TRBV12-5 and TRBJ2-5): DARVTQTPRHKVTEMGQEVTMRCQPILGHNTVFWYRQTMMQGLELLAYFRNRAPLDDSGMPKDRFSAEMPDATLATLKIQPSEPRDSAVYFCASGGGTSGVQETQYFGPGTRLLVL.

The chain carries TRBV11-3 and TRBJ2-3; 9 bases are shared with TRBD2. This CDR3 is built from 18 residues. Germline trimming cut 2 bases from V and 4 bases from J; bases unmatched to any gene: 13. Germline CDR1 SGHNT, CDR2 YENEEA. In nucleotides, the CDR3 is TGTGCCAGCAGCTTAAGGGGCAGGGGACTAGCAATGGCAGATACGCAGTATTTT. This encodes CASSLRGRGLAMADTQYF. The full variable domain, completed using reference TRBV11-3 and TRBJ2-3, is EAGVVQSPRYKIIEKKQPVAFWCNPISGHNTLYWYLQNLGQGPELLIRYENEEAVDDSQLPKDRFSAERLKGVDSTLKIQPAELGDSAVYLCASSLRGRGLAMADTQYFGPGTRLTVL.

V gene TRBV28 combines with J gene TRBJ1-3; perhaps TRBD1 as D (5 bases). The CDR3 has 18 residues. V gave up 2 bases and J gave up 0 bases, with 17 bases separating them. Germline CDR1 MDHEN, CDR2 SYDVKM. Written as DNA, the CDR3 is TGTGCCAGCAGTTTACTTCCCCAGGGCCCCGGCTCTGGAAACACCATATATTTT. As protein: CASSLLPQGPGSGNTIYF.

This clone has a single count. CDR3 DNA sequence: TGTGCCAGCAGTCGGCAGGGGAGCTATGGCTACACCTTC. Translation gives CASSRQGSYGYTF. This chain uses TRBV12-3 or TRBV12-4 with TRBJ1-2, with D perhaps matching TRBD1 (6 bases). V was pared by 5 bases and J by 4 bases, with 11 bases between. This CDR3 contains 13 residues.

This clone showed up just a few times. This chain connects TRBV7-9 to TRBJ2-5; D possibly corresponds to TRBD1 (6 bases). CDR1 is SEHNR, CDR2 FQNEAQ, per germline (reference sequence). V dropped 10 bases and J dropped 2 bases, with 17 bases sitting between them. The CDR3 is 14 residues long. DNA of the CDR3: TGTGCCACCATGGGGGCGGCCGAACAAGAGACCCAGTACTTC. Its translation is CATMGAAEQETQYF.

This clone turned up a few times. The chain links TRBV7-2 to TRBJ1-4; TRBD1 might be the D (6 bases). The CDR3 runs to 14 residues. The germline CDR1 and CDR2 sequences are SGHTA and FQGNSA. Trimming cost V 5 bases and J 4 bases, with 11 bases left between them. CDR3 nucleotides: TGTGCCAGCAGCAAAGACAGGAGTAATGAAAAACTGTTTTTT. Translation: CASSKDRSNEKLFF.

The chain has TRBV6-2 or TRBV6-3 and TRBJ1-2; D perhaps matches TRBD1 (6 bases). There are 13 residues in the CDR3. Deletions cut 5 bases from V and 8 bases from J, with 15 bases between. Germline CDR1 and CDR2: MNHEY and SVGEGT. DNA for the CDR3: TGTGCCAGCAGTGATGGGGGCCGTCCAGGCTACACCTTC. Translated: CASSDGGRPGYTF.

The rearrangement links TRBV7-9 to TRBJ1-6; the D gene is possibly TRBD1 (5 bases). Trimming shortened V by 1 base and J by 14 bases, and 9 bases separated the two germline ends. This CDR3 comprises 12 residues. Per germline, CDR1 SEHNR and CDR2 FQNEAQ (reference sequence). DNA of the CDR3: TGTGCCAGCAGCTTAGTAGGGGAAACCCTCCACTTT. Its translation is CASSLVGETLHF.

The chain joins TRBV6-5 to TRBJ2-7, with 7 bases identical to TRBD2. V was pared by 5 bases and J by 4 bases, with 11 bases of the junction left unmatched. The CDR3 sequence is 15 residues long. Germline CDR1 reads MNHEY; CDR2 reads SVGAGI. CDR3 sequence (DNA): TGTGCCAGCAGTCCCGGGGGGAGTCGGCTATACGAGCAGTACTTC. It encodes CASSPGGSRLYEQYF.